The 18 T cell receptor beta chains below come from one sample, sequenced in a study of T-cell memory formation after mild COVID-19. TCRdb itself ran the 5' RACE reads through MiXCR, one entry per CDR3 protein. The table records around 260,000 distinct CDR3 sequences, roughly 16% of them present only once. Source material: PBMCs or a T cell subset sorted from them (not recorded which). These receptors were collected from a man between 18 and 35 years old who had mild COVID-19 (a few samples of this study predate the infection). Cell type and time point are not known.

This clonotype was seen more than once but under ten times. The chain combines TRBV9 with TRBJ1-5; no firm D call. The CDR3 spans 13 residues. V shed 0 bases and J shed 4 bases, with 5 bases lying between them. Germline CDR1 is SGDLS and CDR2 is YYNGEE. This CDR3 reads CASSVEANQPQHF. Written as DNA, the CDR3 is TGTGCCAGCAGCGTAGAGGCTAATCAGCCCCAGCATTTT.

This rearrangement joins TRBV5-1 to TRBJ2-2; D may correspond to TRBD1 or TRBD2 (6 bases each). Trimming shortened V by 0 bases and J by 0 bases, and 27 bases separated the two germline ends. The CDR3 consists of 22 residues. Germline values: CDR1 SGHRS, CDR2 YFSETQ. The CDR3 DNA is TGCGCCAGCAGCTTGGTGAGGGGGTCGCCTTTTCGGGGGACAACGAACACCGGGGAGCTGTTTTTT. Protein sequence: CASSLVRGSPFRGTTNTGELFF.

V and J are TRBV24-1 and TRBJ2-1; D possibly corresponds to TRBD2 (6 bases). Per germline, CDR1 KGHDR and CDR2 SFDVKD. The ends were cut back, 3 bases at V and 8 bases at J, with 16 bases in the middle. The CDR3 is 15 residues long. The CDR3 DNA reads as TGTGCCACCAGTGATGCTAGAGCGGGCCGGGATGAGCAGTTCTTC. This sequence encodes CATSDARAGRDEQFF.

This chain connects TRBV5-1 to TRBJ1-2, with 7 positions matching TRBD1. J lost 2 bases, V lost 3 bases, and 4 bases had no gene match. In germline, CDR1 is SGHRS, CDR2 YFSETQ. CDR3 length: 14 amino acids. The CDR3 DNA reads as TGCGCCAGCAGCTACAAGACAGGGAACTATGGCTACACCTTC. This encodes CASSYKTGNYGYTF.

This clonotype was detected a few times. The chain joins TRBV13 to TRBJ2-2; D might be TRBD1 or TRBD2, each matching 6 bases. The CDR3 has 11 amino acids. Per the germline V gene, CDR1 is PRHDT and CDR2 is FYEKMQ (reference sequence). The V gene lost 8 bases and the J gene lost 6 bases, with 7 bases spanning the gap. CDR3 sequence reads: CASRGPGELFF. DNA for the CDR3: TGTGCCAGCCGGGGGCCCGGGGAGCTGTTTTTT.

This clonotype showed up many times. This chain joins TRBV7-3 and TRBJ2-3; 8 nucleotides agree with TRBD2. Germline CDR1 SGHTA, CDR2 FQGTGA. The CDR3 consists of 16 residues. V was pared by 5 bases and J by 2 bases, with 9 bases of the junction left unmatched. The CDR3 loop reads CASSPRGGSNTDTQYF. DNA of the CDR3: TGTGCCAGCAGCCCCCGGGGGGGCTCCAACACAGATACGCAGTATTTT.

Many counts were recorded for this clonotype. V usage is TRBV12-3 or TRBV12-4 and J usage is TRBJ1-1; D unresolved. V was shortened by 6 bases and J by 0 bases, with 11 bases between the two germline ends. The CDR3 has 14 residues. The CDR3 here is CASRHRRLNTEAFF. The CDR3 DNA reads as TGTGCCAGCAGACACCGGAGGCTGAACACTGAAGCTTTCTTT.

The CDR3 bases are TGCGCCAGCAGCCAAGATCACCGGGACGCCTCCTACGAGCAGTACGTC. It codes for CASSQDHRDASYEQYV. V and J are TRBV4-3 and TRBJ2-7, with D possibly called TRBD1 or TRBD2 (5 bases each). Trimming removed 0 bases at V and 0 bases at J, with 12 bases between. Germline V gives CDR1 LGHNA, CDR2 YSLEER. This CDR3 has 16 residues.

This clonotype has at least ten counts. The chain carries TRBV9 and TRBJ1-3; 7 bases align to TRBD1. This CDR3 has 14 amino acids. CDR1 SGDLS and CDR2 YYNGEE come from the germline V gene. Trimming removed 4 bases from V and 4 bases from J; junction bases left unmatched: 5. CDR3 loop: CASSPQGGGNTIYF. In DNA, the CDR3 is TGTGCCAGCAGCCCCCAGGGGGGGGGAAACACCATATATTTT.

CDR3 sequence reads: CASSLDRGKNEQFF. Here the CDR3 DNA reads TGTGCCAGCAGCCTCGACAGGGGCAAGAATGAGCAGTTCTTC. This chain uses TRBV7-3 with TRBJ2-1; 8 bases are shared with TRBD1. The CDR3 is 14 residues long. Germline assignment: CDR1 SGHTA and CDR2 FQGTGA. J lost 7 bases, V lost 5 bases, and 7 bases had no gene match.

In DNA, the CDR3 is TGCAGTGTTCCCCGGACTAGCGGGGGGTTCACAGATACGCAGTATTTT. Translated: CSVPRTSGGFTDTQYF. The genes are TRBV20-1 and TRBJ2-3, with 14 bases aligning to TRBD2. CDR1 DFQATT and CDR2 SNEGSKA come from the germline V gene (reference sequence). The ends lost 7 bases at V and 2 bases at J; junction bases unmatched: 8. This CDR3 has 16 amino acids.

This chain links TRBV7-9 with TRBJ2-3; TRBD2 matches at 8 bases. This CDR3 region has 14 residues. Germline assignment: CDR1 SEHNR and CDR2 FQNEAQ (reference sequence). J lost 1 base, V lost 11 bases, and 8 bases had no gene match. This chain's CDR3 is CAARGSGGTDTQYF. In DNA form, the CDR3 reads TGTGCCGCCAGGGGTAGCGGGGGCACAGATACGCAGTATTTT.

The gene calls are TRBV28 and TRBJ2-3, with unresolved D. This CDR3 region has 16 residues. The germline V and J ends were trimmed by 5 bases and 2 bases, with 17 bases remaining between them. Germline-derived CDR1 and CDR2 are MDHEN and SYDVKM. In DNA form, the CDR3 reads TGTGCCAGCAGTACCCTGACATTTACCCTCACAGATACGCAGTATTTT. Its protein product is CASSTLTFTLTDTQYF.

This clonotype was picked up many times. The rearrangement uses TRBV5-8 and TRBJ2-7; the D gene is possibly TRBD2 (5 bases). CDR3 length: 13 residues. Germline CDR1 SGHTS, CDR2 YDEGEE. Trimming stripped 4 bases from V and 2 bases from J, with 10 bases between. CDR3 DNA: TGTGCCAGCAGCCCCCCCGGGGCCTACGAGCAGTACTTC. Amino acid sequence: CASSPPGAYEQYF.

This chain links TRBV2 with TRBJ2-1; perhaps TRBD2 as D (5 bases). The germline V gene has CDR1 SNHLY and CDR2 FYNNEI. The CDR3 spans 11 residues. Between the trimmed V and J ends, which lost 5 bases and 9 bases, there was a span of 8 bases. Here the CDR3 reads CASSLAPEQFF. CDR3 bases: TGTGCCAGCAGTCTAGCTCCTGAGCAGTTCTTC.

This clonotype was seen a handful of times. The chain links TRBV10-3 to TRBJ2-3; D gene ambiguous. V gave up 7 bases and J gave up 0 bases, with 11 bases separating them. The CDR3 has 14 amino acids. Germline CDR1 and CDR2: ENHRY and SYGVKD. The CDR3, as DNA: TGTGCCATCATTAAAGCCTCTAGCACAGATACGCAGTATTTT. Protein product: CAIIKASSTDTQYF.

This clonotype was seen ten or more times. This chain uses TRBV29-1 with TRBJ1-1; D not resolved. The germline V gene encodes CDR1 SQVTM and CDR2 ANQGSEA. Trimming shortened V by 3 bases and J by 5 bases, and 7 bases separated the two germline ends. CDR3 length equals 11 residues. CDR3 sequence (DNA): TGCAGCGTTGATAGAGAGACTGAAGCTTTCTTT. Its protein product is CSVDRETEAFF.

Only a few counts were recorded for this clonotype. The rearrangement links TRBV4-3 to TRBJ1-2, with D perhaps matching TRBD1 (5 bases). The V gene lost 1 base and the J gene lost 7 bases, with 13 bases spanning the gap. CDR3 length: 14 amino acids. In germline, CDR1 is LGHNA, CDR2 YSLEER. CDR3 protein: CASSQVQELGGYTF. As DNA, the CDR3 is TGCGCCAGCAGCCAAGTACAGGAGTTAGGTGGCTACACCTTC.